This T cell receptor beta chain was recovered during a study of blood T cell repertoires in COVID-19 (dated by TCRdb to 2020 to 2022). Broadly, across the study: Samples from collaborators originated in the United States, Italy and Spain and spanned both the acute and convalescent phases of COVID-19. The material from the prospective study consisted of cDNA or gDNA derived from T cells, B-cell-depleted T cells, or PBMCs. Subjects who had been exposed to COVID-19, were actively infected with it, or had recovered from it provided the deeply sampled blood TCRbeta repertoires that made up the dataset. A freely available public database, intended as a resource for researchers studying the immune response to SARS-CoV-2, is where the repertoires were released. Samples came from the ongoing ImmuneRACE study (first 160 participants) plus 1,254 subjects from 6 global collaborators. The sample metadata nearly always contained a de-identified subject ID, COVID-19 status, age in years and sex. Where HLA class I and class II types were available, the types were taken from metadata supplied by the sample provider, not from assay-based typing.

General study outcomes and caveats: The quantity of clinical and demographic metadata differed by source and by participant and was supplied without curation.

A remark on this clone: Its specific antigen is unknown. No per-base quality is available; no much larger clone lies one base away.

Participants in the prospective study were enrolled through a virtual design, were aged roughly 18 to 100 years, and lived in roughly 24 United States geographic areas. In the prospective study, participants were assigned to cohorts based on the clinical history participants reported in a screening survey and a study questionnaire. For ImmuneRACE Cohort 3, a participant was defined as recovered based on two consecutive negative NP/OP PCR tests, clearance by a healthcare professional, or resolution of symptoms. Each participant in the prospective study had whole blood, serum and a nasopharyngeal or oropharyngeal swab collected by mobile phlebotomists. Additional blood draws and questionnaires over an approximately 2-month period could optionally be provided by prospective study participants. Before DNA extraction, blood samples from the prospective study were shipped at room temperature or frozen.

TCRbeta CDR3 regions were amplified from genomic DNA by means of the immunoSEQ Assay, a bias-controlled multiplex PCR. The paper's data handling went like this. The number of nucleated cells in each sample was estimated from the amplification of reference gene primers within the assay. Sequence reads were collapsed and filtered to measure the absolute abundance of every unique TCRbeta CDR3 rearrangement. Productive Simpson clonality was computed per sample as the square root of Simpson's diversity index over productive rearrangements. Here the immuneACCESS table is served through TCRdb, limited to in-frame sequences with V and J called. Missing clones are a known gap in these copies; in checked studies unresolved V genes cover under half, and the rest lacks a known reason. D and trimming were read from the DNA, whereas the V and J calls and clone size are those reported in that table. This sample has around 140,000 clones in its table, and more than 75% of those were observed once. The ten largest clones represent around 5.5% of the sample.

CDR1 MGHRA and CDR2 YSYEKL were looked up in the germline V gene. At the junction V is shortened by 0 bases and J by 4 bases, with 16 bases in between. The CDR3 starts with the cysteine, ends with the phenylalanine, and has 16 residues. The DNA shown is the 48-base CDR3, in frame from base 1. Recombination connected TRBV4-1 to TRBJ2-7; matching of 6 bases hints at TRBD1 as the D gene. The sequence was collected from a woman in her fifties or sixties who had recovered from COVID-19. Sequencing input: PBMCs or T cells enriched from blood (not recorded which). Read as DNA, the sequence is TGCGCCAGCAGCCAAGAGCTTCGGGCAGGGGATTACGAGCAGTACTTC. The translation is CASSQELRAGDYEQYF.